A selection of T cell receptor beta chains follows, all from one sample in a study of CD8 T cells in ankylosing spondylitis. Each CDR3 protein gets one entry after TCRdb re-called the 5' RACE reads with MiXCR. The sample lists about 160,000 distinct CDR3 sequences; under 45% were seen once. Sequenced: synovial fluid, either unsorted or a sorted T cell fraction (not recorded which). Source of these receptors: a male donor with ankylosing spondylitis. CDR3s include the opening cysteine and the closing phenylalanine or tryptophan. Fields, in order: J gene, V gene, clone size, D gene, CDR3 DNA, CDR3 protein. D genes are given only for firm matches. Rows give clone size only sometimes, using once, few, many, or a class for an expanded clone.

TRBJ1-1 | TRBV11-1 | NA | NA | TGTGCCAGCAGCTTAGGGCAGGGTACGGAAATTGTGAACACTGAAGCTTTCTTT | CASSLGQGTEIVNTEAFF
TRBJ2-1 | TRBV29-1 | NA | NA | TGCAGCGCTCCATGGGACCGATACAATGAGCAGTTCTTC | CSAPWDRYNEQFF
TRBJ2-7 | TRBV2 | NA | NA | TGTGCCAGCAGGGGTGGAAGCTCCTACGAGCAGTACTTC | CASRGGSSYEQYF
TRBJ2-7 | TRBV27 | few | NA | TGTGCCAGCAGTACACCCACCAACAGGGCCCACGAGCAGTACTTC | CASSTPTNRAHEQYF
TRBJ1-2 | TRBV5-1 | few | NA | TGCGCCAGCAGCTTCTCCGGGACCTGGAGGGGCGGTGCCTATGGCTACACCTTC | CASSFSGTWRGGAYGYTF
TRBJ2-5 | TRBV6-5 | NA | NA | TGTGCCAGCAGTTCCGCGAGGTGGGAGTACTTC | CASSSARWEYF
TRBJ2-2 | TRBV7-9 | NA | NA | TGTGCCAGCAGCCACCCTATACGGGCCGGGGAGCTGTTTTTT | CASSHPIRAGELFF
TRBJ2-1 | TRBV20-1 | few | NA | TGCAGTGCTAGAAATTGGCCTCCTCACCACTACAATGAGCAGTTCTTC | CSARNWPPHHYNEQFF
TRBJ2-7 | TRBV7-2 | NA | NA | TGTGCCAGCAGCTTATCTATCGACAGGCGCTCCTACGAGCAGTACTTC | CASSLSIDRRSYEQYF
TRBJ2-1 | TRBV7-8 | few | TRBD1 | TGTGCCAGCAGCTTAGTGGACAGGGAGAACAATGAGCAGTTCTTC | CASSLVDRENNEQFF
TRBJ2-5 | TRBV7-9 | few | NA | TGTGCCAGCAGCTCGGCGGCGGACAGAGAAGAGACCCAGTACTTC | CASSSAADREETQYF
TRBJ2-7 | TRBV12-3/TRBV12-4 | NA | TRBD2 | TGTGCCAGCAGTCCGACACTTCCGGGACTAGCGGGAGTAGGGGCTTACGAGCAGTACTTC | CASSPTLPGLAGVGAYEQYF
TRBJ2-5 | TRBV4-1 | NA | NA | TGCGCCAGCAGCCAAGTGCCCCAGGGTGGAGAGACCCAGTACTTC | CASSQVPQGGETQYF
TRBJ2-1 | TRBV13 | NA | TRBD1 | TGTGCCAGCAGCCCCACGGGACAGGACTACAATGAGCAGTTCTTC | CASSPTGQDYNEQFF
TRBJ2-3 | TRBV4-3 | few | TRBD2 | TGCGCCAGCAGCCAAGTAACTAGCGGTACGGATACGCAGTATTTT | CASSQVTSGTDTQYF
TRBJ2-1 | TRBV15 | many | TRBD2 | TGTGCCACCAGCCCCGGGACTAGCTTCCCCAATGAGCAGTTCTTC | CATSPGTSFPNEQFF
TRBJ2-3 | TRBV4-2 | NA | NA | TGTGCCAGCAGCCAAGACCTTAGTAGTACAGATACGCAGTATTTT | CASSQDLSSTDTQYF
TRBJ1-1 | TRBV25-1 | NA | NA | TGTGCCAGCAGGGATGGGATAAAAGCTTTCTTT | CASRDGIKAFF
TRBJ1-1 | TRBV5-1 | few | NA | TGCGCCAGCAGCTTCTCGTGGGAAAACACTGAAGCTTTCTTT | CASSFSWENTEAFF
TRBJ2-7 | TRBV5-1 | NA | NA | TGCGCCAGCAGCCCGATGGCGGGGCCAGTTTGGGCTTACTCCTACGAGCAGTACTTC | CASSPMAGPVWAYSYEQYF
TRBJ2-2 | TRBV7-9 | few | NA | TGTGCCAGCAGCCCCGTGGGGGCGAACACCGGGGAGCTGTTTTTT | CASSPVGANTGELFF
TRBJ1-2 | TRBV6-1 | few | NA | TGTGCCAGCAGTGACCTCCTCCCGGCTTACTATGGCTACACCTTC | CASSDLLPAYYGYTF
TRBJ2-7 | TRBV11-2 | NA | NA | TGTGCCAGCAGCTTAGAGCCCCTACGGCGGGCCTCCTACGAGCAGTACTTC | CASSLEPLRRASYEQYF
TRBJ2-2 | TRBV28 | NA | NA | TGTGCCAGCAGAAAATTTGAGGGTTTGGGGGCGGTCACCGGGGAGCTGTTTTTT | CASRKFEGLGAVTGELFF
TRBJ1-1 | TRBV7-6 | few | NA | TGTGCCAGCAGCTTATGGGGTCCCAACACTGAAGCTTTCTTT | CASSLWGPNTEAFF
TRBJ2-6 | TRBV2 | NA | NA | TGTGCCAGGAAGAGGGGGGGTAAGAGTTCTGGGGCCAACGTCCTGACTTTC | CARKRGGKSSGANVLTF
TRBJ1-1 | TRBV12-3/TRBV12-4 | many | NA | TGTGCCAGCAGTACAGGGAGCACTGAAGCTTTCTTT | CASSTGSTEAFF
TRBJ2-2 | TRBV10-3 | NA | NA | TGTGCCATCATCAGTGCGTACACCGGGGAGCTGTTTTTT | CAIISAYTGELFF
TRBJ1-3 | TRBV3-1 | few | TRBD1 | TGTGCCAGCAGCGCCGACAGGGGCTCTGGAAACACCATATATTTT | CASSADRGSGNTIYF
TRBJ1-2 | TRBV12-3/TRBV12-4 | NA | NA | TGTGCCAGCAGTCCCCTTTACCCTGGCAACTATGGCTACACCTTC | CASSPLYPGNYGYTF
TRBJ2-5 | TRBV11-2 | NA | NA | TGTGCCAGCAGCCCCACCTGGGGCGGGGCCGGGGAGACCCAGTACTTC | CASSPTWGGAGETQYF
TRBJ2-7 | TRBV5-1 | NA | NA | TGCGCCAGCAGCTTTACAGGGACCTCCTACGAGCAGTACTTC | CASSFTGTSYEQYF
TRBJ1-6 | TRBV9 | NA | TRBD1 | TGTGCCAGCAGCAGTACCGGGACAGGGAATTCACCCCTCCACTTT | CASSSTGTGNSPLHF
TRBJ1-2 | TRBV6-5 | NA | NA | TGTGCCAGCAGTTACGCCAGCGGAGTTACCTATGGCTACACCTTC | CASSYASGVTYGYTF
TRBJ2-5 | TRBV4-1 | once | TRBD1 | TGCGCCAGCAGCCAAGAGCCCGACAGGGGAGGAGAGACCCAGTACTTC | CASSQEPDRGGETQYF
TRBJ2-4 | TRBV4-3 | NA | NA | TGCGCCAGCAGCCAAGATCGAAGTCGAGGGGGGGCGGCCAAAAACATTCAGTACTTC | CASSQDRSRGGAAKNIQYF
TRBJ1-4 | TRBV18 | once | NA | TGTGCCAGCTCACCACCGGCCAGCGACAGAAGGGGAGAAAAACTGTTTTTT | CASSPPASDRRGEKLFF
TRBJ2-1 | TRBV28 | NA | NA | TGTGCCAGCAGTTTATGGGGACCTAAAAGCTCCTACAATGAGCAGTTCTTC | CASSLWGPKSSYNEQFF
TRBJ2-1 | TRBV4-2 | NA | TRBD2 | TGTGCCAGCAGCCAAGGACCTACGGGAGGGCCGGAGTTCTTC | CASSQGPTGGPEFF
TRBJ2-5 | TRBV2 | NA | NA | TGTGCCAGGGGAGCTAGTATATCCCAAGAGACCCAGTACTTC | CARGASISQETQYF
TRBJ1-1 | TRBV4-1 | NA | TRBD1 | TGCGCCAGCAGCCCGCCCGACCGACAGGGTAAAGCCGTGAACACTGAAGCTTTCTTT | CASSPPDRQGKAVNTEAFF
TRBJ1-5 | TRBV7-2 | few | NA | TGTGCCAGCAGCCTACCGGCCGGGGGGTTTTATAGCAATCAGCCCCAGCATTTT | CASSLPAGGFYSNQPQHF
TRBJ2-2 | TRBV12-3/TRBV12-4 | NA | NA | TGTGCCAGCAGTTTGGGGCCCCACACCGGGGAGCTGTTTTTT | CASSLGPHTGELFF
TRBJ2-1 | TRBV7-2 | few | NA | TGTGCCAGCAGCCTGAAGACGGTACTTGATGAGAATGAGCAGTTCTTC | CASSLKTVLDENEQFF
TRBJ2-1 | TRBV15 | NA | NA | TGTGCCACCGGACTCTTCTACAATGAGCAGTTCTTC | CATGLFYNEQFF
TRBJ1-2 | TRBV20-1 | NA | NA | TGCAGTGCTATCCGTGCCAGTAACTATGGCTACACCTTC | CSAIRASNYGYTF
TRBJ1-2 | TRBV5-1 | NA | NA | TGCGCCAGCAGCTTGGTTCACCCTAACTATGGCTACACCTTC | CASSLVHPNYGYTF
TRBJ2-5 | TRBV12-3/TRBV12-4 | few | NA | TGTGCCAGCAGCTTCGGGCCCAGTTACCAAGAGACCCAGTACTTC | CASSFGPSYQETQYF
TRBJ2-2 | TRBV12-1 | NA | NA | TGTGCCAGCAGCTTTGCTGGAGCGGGAGTCACCGGGGAGCTGTTTTTT | CASSFAGAGVTGELFF
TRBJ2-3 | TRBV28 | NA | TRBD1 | TGTGCCAGCAGTCGGACAGGGTGGACAGATACGCAGTATTTT | CASSRTGWTDTQYF
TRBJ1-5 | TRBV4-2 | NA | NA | TGTGCCAGCAGCCGCTCATGGGGCAATCAGCCCCAGCATTTT | CASSRSWGNQPQHF
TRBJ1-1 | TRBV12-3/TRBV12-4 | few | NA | TGTGCCAGCAGAAGCGTTCTCGCGGTAAAAACTGAAGCTTTCTTT | CASRSVLAVKTEAFF